This T cell receptor beta chain was obtained from a study of shared clonotypes between healthy human individuals. General study findings and limits: Generation probabilities of non-shared clonotypes were lower (relative to those shared by all four donors).

V gave up 1 base and J gave up 9 bases, with 16 bases separating them. This CDR3 comprises 15 residues. Looked up from germline, CDR1 is SEHNR and CDR2 is FQNEAQ (reference sequence). As regards this clone: Its specificity is unknown.

There were no recent acute infections or vaccinations among the donors, who were healthy HIV-negative adults. Sequencing was at deep level. The authors distributed each subset's genomic DNA evenly over several immunoSEQ plates. Clones were sequenced by immunoSEQ multiplex PCR, and TCRdb holds only the in-frame ones, with some missing. The profile shows around 940,000 clones, more than 75% of them singletons. This receptor was obtained from a man in his late teens or twenties in good health. Sequences were obtained from memory CD4+ T cells sorted from blood. Subset meaning: CD45RA-negative fraction. The chain combines TRBV7-9 with TRBJ2-1; D ambiguous. The CDR3 DNA is TGTGCCAGCAGCTTAGGACAAGTTCGCACGGGTGAGCAGTTCTTC. It translates to CASSLGQVRTGEQFF. Drawing the rest from reference TRBV7-9 and TRBJ2-1, the complete variable domain is DTGVSQNPRHKITKRGQNVTFRCDPISEHNRLYWYRQTLGQGPEFLTYFQNEAQLEKSRLLSDRFSAERPKGSFSTLEIQRTEQGDSAMYLCASSLGQVRTGEQFFGPGTRLTVL.